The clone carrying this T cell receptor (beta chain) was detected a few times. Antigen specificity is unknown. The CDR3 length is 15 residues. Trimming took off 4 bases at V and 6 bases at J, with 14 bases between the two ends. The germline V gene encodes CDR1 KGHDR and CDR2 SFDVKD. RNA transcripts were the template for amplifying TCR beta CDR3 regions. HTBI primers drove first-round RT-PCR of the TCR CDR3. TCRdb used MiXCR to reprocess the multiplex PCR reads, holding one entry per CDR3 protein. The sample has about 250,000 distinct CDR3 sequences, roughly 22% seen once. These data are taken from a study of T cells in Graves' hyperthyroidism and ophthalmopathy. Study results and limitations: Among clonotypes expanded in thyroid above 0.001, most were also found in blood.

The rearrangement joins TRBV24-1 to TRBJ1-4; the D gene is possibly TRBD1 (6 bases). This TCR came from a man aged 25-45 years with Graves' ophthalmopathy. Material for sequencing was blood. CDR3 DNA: TGTGCCACCAGTGACTCCCGGGGGGCTGATGAAAAACTGTTTTTT. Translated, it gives CATSDSRGADEKLFF.